This T cell receptor beta chain was identified during a study of cytomegalovirus exposure and HLA in healthy donors. Study-wide context: Early release data held around 80 million unique TCRs from HLA-typed donors.

PCR employed 60 Vbeta and 13 Jbeta primers. The protocol was immunoSEQ multiplex PCR, while the TCRdb copy is restricted to in-frame clones and leaves out a portion. The table includes about 130,000 clones, approximately 81% detected once. V gave up 0 bases and J gave up 1 base, with 11 bases separating them. This CDR3 is built from 16 residues. Germline CDR1 reads SGHRS; CDR2 reads YFSETQ. General observations from the study: A later analysis found that most CMV-associated TCR beta chains appeared HLA-restricted. Around 160 TCR beta chains were listed as cytomegalovirus-associated.

As regards this clone: What it binds is not known.

Specimen: PBMCs. The TCR was taken from a man aged 18-30 years in good health and CMV-seronegative. The chain joins TRBV5-1 to TRBJ1-3, with D uncertain. CDR3 sequence: CASSLARPRSGNTIYF. The DNA of the CDR3 is TGCGCCAGCAGCTTGGCTAGACCGAGGTCTGGAAACACCATATATTTT.